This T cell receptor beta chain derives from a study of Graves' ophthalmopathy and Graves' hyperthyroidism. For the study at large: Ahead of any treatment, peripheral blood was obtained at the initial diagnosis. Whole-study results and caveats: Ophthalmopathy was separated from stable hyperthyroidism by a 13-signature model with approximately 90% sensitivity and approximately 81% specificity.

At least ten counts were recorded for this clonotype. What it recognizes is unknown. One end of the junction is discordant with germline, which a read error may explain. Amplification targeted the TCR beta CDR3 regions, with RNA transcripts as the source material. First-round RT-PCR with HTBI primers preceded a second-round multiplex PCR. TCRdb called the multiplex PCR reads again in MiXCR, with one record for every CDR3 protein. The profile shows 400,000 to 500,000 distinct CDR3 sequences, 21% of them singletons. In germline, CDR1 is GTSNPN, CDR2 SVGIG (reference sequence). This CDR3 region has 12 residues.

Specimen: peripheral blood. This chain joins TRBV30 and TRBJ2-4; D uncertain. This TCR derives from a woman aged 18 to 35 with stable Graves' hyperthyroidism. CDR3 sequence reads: CAWSVRLNIKYF. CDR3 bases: TGTGCCTGGAGTGTAAGATTAAACATTAAGTACTTC.